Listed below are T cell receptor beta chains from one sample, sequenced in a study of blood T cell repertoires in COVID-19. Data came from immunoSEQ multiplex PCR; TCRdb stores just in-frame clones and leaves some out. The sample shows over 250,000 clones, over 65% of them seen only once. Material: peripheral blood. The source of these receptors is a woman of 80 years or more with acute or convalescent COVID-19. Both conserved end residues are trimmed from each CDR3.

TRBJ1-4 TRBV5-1 ASSTGDSREKLF
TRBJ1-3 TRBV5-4 ASSPTRNSGNTIY
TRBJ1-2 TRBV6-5 ASSSPGNKYGYT
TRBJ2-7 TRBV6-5 ASSLSPAYEQY
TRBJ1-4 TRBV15 ATSRGEAPATNEKLF
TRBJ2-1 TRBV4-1 ASSQVGLAGAYQQF
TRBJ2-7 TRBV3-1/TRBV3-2 ASSPASGQLVYEQY
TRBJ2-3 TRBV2 ASSEQGWGTDTQY
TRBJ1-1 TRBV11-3 ASSPGGLTEAF
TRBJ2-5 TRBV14 ASSQKGMEETQY
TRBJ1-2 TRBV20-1 SASSGAGGYT
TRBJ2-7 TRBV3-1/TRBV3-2 ASSRGQATREQY
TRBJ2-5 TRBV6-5 ASSLTQETQY
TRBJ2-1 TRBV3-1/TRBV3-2 ASSLGLAENNEQF
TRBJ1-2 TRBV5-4 ASSRPFGTGDYGYT
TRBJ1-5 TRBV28 ASSLGENQPQH
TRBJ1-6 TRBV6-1 ASSVSGGRMGSPLH
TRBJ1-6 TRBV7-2 ASSLYFAGMVSPLH
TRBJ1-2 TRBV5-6 ASSPGTGTRGYT
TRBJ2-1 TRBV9 ASSTRLAGDNEQF
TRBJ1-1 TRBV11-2 ASSRRGGARSTEAF
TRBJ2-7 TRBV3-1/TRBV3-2 ASSRLAGAYEQY
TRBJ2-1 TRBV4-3 ASSQAAPGERGSNEQF
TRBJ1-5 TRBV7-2 ASSLGRAGYQPQH
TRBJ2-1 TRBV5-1 ASSPTAGSGQF
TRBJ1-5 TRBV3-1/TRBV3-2 ASSQESRGQPQH
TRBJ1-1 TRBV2 ASIPTAGRFREAF
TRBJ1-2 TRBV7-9 ASSSRGSNYGYT
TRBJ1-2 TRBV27 ASSLNPGRDKYGYT
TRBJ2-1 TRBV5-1 ASSLDPSGRNEQF
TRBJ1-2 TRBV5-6 ASTLNQGYT
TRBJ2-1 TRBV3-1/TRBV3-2 ASSQGGLQSYNEQF
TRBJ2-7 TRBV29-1 SARAVSSYEQY
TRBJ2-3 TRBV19 ASSSSGGAGDTQY
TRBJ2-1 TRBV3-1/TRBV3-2 ASSQALTSGSLF
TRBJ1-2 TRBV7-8 ASSPGVYGYT
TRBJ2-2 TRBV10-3 AISGDRGKFTGELF
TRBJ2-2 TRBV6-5 ASRRAPQNTGELF
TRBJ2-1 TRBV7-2 ASSRDSLNEQF
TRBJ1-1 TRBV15 ATSRGQGGFSEAF
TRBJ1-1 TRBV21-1 ASSTGEGTAMNTEAF
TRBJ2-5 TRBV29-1 SVGQGETQY
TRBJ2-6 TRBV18 ASSPQTGGWSGANVLT
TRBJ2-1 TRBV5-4 ASSLTGGNEQF
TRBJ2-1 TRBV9 ASSVATSGVNEQF
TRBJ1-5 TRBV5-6 ASSTGQGPQPQH
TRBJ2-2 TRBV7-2 ASSLRQSNTGELF